Given below is one T cell receptor (beta chain) in context. Germline assignment: CDR1 SEHNR and CDR2 FQNEAQ (reference sequence). The V segment lost 4 bases and the J segment 2 bases; nucleotides outside the gene matches: 6. The CDR3 extends over 15 amino acids. TCRdb analysed the 5' RACE reads with MiXCR anew, one entry per CDR3 protein. The table includes some 440,000 distinct CDR3 sequences, 20% to 30% detected once. This sample is drawn from a study of T-cell memory formation after mild COVID-19. The sequenced sample consisted of PBMCs or a T cell subset sorted from them (not recorded which). The rearrangement links TRBV7-9 to TRBJ2-5; 8 bases fit TRBD2. The sequence derives from an adult woman who had mild COVID-19 (a few samples of this study predate the infection). Cell type and time point are not known. The CDR3 DNA is TGTGCCAGCAGCTCCGAGAGCGGGGGTCAAGAGACCCAGTACTTC. Protein: CASSSESGGQETQYF. The full variable domain, in which reference TRBV7-9 and TRBJ2-5 provide the parts outside the CDR3, is DTGVSQNPRHKITKRGQNVTFRCDPISEHNRLYWYRQTLGQGPEFLTYFQNEAQLEKSRLLSDRFSAERPKGSFSTLEIQRTEQGDSAMYLCASSSESGGQETQYFGPGTRLLVL.